This TCR beta chain came from a study of human T cells and chemical hapten exposure. V gave up 7 bases and J gave up 7 bases, with 36 bases separating them. Germline CDR1 reads MNHEY; CDR2 reads SVGAGI. The CDR3 consists of 20 residues. TCRdb processed the RACE reads anew with MiXCR; each CDR3 protein has one entry. The repertoire holds 100,000 to 150,000 distinct CDR3 sequences, with about 13% as singletons. Time point indicated: pre-sensitization, week 0. Noted treatment: therapeutic diphenylcyclopropenone sensitization with weekly scalp DPC. The sequence derives from a young woman with alopecia areata. Some clones in this sample may be carry-over from other donors' samples. The material was whole blood, obtained in connection with sensitization to the hapten diphenylcyclopropenone (DPC). The rearrangement uses TRBV6-5 and TRBJ2-3, with D perhaps TRBD2 (7 bases). This CDR3 is CASTPRGALERVRPSNTQYF. The CDR3 coding sequence is TGTGCCAGCACTCCCCGGGGGGCGCTGGAAAGAGTTCGCCCCAGTAATACGCAGTATTTT.